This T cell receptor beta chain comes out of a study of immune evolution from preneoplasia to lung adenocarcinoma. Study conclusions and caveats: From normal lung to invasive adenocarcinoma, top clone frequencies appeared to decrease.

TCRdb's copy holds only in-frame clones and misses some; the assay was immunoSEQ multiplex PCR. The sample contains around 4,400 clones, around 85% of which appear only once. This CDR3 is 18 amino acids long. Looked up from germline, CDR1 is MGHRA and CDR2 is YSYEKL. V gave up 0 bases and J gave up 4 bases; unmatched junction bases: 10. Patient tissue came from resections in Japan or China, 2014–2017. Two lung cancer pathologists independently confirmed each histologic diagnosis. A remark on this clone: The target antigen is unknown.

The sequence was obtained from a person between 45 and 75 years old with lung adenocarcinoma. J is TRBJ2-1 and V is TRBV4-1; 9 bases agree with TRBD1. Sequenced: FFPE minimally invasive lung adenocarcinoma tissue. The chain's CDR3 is CASSQDGPRDRAYNEQFF. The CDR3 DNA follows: TGCGCCAGCAGCCAAGACGGGCCCCGGGACAGGGCTTACAATGAGCAGTTCTTC.